This T cell receptor (beta chain) emerged from a study of blood T cell repertoires in COVID-19 (dated by TCRdb to 2018 to 2021). In the study overall: The collaborator samples originated in the United States, Italy and Spain and spanned the acute and convalescent phases of COVID-19. Deeply sampled blood TCRbeta repertoires from subjects exposed to, actively infected with, or recovered from COVID-19 were included in the dataset. The repertoires were made available in a free public database intended to serve as a resource for research on the immune response to SARS-CoV-2. The material from the prospective study consisted of cDNA or gDNA derived from T cells, B-cell-depleted T cells, or PBMCs. Where HLA class I and class II types were available, the types were taken from metadata supplied by the sample provider, not from assay-based typing. Samples were obtained from the ongoing ImmuneRACE study (first 160 participants) and from over 1,000 subjects provided by 6 global collaborators. Nearly every sample came with metadata listing a de-identified subject ID, COVID-19 status, age in years and sex.

Turning to this clone: Its antigen is not yet known. No much larger clone exists at a distance of one base, and base qualities are not known.

From the cysteine through the phenylalanine, the CDR3 covers 16 amino acids. The CDR3 DNA has 48 bases and is translated from base 1. CDR1 and CDR2 are drawn from the germline V gene: KGHSH, LQKENI. After removal of 2 bases from V and 0 bases from J, the junction retains 6 bases not matched to a gene. The collaborating institutions used their own protocols to collect whole blood in K2EDTA tubes. For TCRbeta analysis, collaborators shipped samples in one of three forms: frozen whole blood, isolated PBMCs, or DNA extracted from either of those sample types. The immunoSEQ Assay, a bias-controlled multiplex PCR, was used to amplify TCRbeta CDR3 regions from genomic DNA. Concerning the study's data processing: Within the assay, amplification of reference gene primers was used to estimate how many nucleated cells each sample contained. To quantify the absolute abundance of each unique TCRbeta CDR3 rearrangement, sequence reads were collapsed and filtered. Productive Simpson clonality was computed per sample as the square root of Simpson's diversity index over productive rearrangements. Imported from immuneACCESS, the table was reduced by TCRdb to in-frame sequences with V and J called. These copies leave out some clones; in studies compared against another copy, an unresolved V gene accounts for under half, and the cause of the remainder is not known. V, J and clone size are those of that table, while D and trimming were read from the DNA. The sample yields hundreds of thousands of clones; 85% were counted once. The biggest ten clones account for around 1% of the sample.

Study-wide conclusions, independent of this receptor: The quantity of clinical and demographic metadata differed by source and by participant and was supplied without curation.

What was sequenced was peripheral blood. The TCR comes from a man between 35 and 55 years old with acute or convalescent COVID-19. The chain joins TRBV18 to TRBJ2-7, and 8 junction bases match TRBD2. The CDR3 protein is CASSPGLAGLSYEQYF. The DNA reads TGTGCCAGCTCACCAGGGTTAGCGGGGCTCTCCTACGAGCAGTACTTC.